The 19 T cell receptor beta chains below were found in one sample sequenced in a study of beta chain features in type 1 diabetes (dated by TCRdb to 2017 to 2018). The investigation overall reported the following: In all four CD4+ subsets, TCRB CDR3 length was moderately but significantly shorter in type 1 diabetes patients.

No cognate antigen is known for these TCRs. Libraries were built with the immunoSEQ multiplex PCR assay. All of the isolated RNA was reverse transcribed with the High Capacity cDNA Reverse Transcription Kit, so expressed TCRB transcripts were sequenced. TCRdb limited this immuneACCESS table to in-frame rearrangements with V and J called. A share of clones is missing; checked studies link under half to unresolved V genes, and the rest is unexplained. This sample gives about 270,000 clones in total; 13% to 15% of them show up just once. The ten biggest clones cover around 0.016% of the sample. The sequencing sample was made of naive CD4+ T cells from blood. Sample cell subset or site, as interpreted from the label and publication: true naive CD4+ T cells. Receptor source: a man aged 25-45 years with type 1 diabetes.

The CDR3 loop is CASASLVGGTQYF. For the CDR3, the DNA is TGCGCCAGCGCCTCCCTCGTCGGTGGGACCCAGTACTTC. V and J are TRBV5-1 and TRBJ2-5; D remains unclear. V gave up 7 bases and J gave up 7 bases, with 17 bases separating them. CDR1 and CDR2 (germline): SGHRS, YFSETQ. The CDR3 loop spans 13 amino acids.

CDR3: CASGTSGIPYEQYF. CDR3 DNA: TGTGCCAGCGGGACTAGCGGGATACCCTACGAGCAGTACTTC. The chain employs TRBV28 and TRBJ2-7, with 13 bases lining up with TRBD2. V gave up 8 bases and J gave up 2 bases; unmatched junction bases: 3. The CDR3 length is 14 residues. The germline gives CDR1 MDHEN, CDR2 SYDVKM.

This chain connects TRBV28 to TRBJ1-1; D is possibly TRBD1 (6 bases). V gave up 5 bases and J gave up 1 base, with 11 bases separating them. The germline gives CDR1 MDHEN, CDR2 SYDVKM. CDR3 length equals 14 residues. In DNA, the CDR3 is TGTGCCAGCAGTCCCGGACAGACGAACACTGAAGCTTTCTTT. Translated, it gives CASSPGQTNTEAFF.

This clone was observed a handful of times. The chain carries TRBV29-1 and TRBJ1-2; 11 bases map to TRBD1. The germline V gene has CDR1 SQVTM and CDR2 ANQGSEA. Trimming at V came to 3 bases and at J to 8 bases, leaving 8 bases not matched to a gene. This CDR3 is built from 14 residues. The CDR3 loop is CSVDSGQGAGGYTF. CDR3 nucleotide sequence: TGCAGCGTTGACTCAGGACAGGGGGCTGGCGGCTACACCTTC.

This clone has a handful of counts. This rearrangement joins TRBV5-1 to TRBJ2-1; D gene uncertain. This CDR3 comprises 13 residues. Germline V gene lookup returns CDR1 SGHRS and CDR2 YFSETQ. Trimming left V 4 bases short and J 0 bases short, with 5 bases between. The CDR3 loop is CASSGSSYNEQFF. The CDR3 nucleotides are TGCGCCAGCAGCGGTAGCTCCTACAATGAGCAGTTCTTC.

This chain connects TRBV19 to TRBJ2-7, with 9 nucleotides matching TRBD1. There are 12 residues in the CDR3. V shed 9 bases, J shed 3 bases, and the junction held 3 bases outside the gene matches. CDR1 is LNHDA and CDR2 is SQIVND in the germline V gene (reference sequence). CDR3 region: CASGTGNYEQYF. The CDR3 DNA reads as TGTGCCAGCGGGACAGGGAACTACGAGCAGTACTTC.

CDR3 in DNA: TGTGCCAGTAGTATCCAGGTTGTTAGCAATCAGCCCCAGCATTTT. It encodes CASSIQVVSNQPQHF. The chain uses TRBV19 and TRBJ1-5; the D is unclear. The germline V and J ends were trimmed by 3 bases and 0 bases, with 9 bases remaining between them. In germline, CDR1 is LNHDA, CDR2 SQIVND (reference sequence). This CDR3 spans 15 amino acids.

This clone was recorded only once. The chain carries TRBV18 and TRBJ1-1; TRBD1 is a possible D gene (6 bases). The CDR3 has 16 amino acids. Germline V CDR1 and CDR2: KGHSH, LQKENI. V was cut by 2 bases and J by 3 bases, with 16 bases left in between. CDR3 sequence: CASSPVGAGAHTEAFF. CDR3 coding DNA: TGTGCCAGCTCACCAGTGGGGGCTGGGGCTCACACTGAAGCTTTCTTT. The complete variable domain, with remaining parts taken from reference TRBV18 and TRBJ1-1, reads NAGVMQNPRHLVRRRGQEARLRCSPMKGHSHVYWYRQLPEEGLKFMVYLQKENIIDESGMPKERFSAEFPKEGPSILRIQQVVRGDSAAYFCASSPVGAGAHTEAFFGQGTRLTVV.

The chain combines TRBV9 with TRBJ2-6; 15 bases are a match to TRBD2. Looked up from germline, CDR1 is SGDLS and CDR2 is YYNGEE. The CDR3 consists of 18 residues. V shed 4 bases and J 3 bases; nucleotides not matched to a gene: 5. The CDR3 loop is CASSLGLAGGYGANVLTF. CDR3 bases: TGTGCCAGCAGCCTGGGACTAGCGGGAGGCTATGGGGCCAACGTCCTGACTTTC.

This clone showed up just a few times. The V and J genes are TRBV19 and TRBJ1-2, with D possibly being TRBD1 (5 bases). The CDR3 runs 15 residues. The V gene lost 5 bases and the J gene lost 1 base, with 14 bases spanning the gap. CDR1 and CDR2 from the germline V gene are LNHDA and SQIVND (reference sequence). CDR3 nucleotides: TGTGCCAGTAGTGGGCCAGGGAATAATAACTATGGCTACACCTTC. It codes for CASSGPGNNNYGYTF.

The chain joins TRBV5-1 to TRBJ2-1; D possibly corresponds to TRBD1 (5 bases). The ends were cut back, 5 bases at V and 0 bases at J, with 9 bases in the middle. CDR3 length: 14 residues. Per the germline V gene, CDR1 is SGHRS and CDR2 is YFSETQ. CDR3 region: CASRFQGSYNEQFF. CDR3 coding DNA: TGCGCCAGCAGATTCCAGGGCTCCTACAATGAGCAGTTCTTC.

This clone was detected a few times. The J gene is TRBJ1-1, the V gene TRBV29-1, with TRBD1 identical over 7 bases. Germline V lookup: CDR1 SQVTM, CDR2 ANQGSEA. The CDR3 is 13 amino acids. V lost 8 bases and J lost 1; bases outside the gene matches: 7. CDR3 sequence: CSTRTGANTEAFF. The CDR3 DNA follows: TGCAGCACCCGAACAGGGGCGAACACTGAAGCTTTCTTT.

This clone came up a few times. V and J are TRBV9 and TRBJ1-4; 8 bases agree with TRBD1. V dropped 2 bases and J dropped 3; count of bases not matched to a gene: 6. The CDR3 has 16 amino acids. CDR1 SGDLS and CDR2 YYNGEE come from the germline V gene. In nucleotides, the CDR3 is TGTGCCAGCAGCGTCTCCCCGACAGGGGCTAATGAAAAACTGTTTTTT. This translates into CASSVSPTGANEKLFF.

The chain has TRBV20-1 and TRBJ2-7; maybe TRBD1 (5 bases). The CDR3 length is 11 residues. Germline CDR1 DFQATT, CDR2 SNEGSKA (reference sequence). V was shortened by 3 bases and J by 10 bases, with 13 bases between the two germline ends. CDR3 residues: CSARMSGIQYF. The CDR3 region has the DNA TGCAGTGCTAGGATGTCAGGGATACAGTACTTC.

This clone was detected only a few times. As DNA, the CDR3 is TGTGCCTGGAGTGTCTTCCCGGGACTACCTTACGAGCAGTACTTC. Its translation: CAWSVFPGLPYEQYF. The rearrangement links TRBV30 to TRBJ2-7; 7 nucleotides line up with TRBD2. CDR3 length equals 15 residues. Germline CDR1 is GTSNPN and CDR2 is SVGIG (reference sequence). Trimming removed 0 bases from V and 4 bases from J; junction bases left unmatched: 9. The whole variable domain, remainder taken from reference TRBV30 and TRBJ2-7, is SQTIHQWPATLVQPVGSPLSLECTVEGTSNPNLYWYRQAAGRGLQLLFYSVGIGQISSEVPQNLSASRPQDRQFILSSKKLLLSDSGFYLCAWSVFPGLPYEQYFGPGTRLTVT.

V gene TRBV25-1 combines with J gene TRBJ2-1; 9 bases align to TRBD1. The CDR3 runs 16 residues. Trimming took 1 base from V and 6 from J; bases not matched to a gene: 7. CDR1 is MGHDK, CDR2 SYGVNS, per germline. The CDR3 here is CASSEWGTGRRNEQFF. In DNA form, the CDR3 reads TGTGCCAGCAGTGAATGGGGGACAGGGAGGCGCAATGAGCAGTTCTTC. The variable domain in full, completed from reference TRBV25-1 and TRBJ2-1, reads EADIYQTPRYLVIGTGKKITLECSQTMGHDKMYWYQQDPGMELHLIHYSYGVNSTEKGDLSSESTVSRIRTEHFPLTLESARPSHTSQYLCASSEWGTGRRNEQFFGPGTRLTVL.

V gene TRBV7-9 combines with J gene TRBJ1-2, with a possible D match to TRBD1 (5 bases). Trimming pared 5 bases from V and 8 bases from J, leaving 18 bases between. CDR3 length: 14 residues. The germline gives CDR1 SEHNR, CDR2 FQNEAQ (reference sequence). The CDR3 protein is CASSPPGLSVGYTF. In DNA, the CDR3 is TGTGCCAGCAGCCCCCCAGGGTTGTCCGTAGGCTACACCTTC.

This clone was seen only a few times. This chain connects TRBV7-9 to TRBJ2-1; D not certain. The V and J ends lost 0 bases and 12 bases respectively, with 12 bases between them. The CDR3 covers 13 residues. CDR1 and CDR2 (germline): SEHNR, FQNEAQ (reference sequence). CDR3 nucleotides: TGTGCCAGCAGCTTAGCGGTTTCCGGTGGGCAGTTCTTC. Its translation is CASSLAVSGGQFF.

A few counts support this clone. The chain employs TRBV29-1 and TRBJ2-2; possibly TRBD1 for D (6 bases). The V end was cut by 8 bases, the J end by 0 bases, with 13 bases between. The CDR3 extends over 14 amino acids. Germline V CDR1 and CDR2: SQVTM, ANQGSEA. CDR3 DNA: TGCAGCATTTCCGGGACAACGAACACCGGGGAGCTGTTTTTT. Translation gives CSISGTTNTGELFF.